The present entry profiles one T cell receptor beta chain with its context. The antigen remains unidentified. Stable Graves' hyperthyroidism denoted no ophthalmopathy progression over 18 months. On the basis of clinical symptoms, serum thyroxine and TRAb, thyroid ultrasound and orbital computed tomography, diagnoses were made. TCR beta CDR3 regions were amplified from RNA. Carried out on the TCR CDR3, a first-round RT-PCR used the HTBI primer set. One entry per CDR3 protein results from TCRdb running MiXCR on the multiplex PCR reads. The data show about 360,000 distinct CDR3 sequences, with less than 15% seen just once and roughly 8.3% held by the top ten. Germline V gene lookup returns CDR1 SGHKS and CDR2 YYEKEE (reference sequence). CDR3 size: 16 residues. V was pared by 0 bases and J by 4 bases, with 16 bases between. This record comes from a study of T cells in Graves' hyperthyroidism and ophthalmopathy. Study as a whole: Peripheral blood was acquired at first diagnosis, ahead of any therapy whatsoever. Overall study results and limits: Ophthalmopathy could be told apart from stable hyperthyroidism with a 13 V-J model.

The chain links TRBV5-5 to TRBJ1-2, with D uncertain. The clonotype was recovered from a woman aged 18-29 years with Graves' hyperthyroidism. Sequenced: blood. DNA for the CDR3: TGTGCCAGCAGCTTGGGCGGAGCAGGAGGTGCCTATGGCTACACCTTC. The encoded protein is CASSLGGAGGAYGYTF.